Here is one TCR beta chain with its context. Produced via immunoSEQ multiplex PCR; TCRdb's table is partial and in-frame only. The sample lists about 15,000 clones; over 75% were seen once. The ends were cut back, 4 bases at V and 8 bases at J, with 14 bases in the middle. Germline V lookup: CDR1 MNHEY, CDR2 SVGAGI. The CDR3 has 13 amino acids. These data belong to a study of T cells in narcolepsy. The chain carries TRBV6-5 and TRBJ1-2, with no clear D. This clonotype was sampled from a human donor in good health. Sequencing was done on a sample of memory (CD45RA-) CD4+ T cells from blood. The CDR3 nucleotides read TGTGCCAGCAGTTCCAGCGGTATCGGAGGCTACACCTTC. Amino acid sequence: CASSSSGIGGYTF.